Described below is a single T cell receptor (beta chain) sequence and its context. The target of this receptor is not known. Nothing much larger sits one base from this clone, and base qualities are not available. Libraries were constructed by the immunoSEQ multiplex PCR assay. Imported from immuneACCESS, the table was reduced by TCRdb to in-frame sequences with V and J called. These copies leave out some clones; in studies compared against another copy, an unresolved V gene accounts for under half, and the cause of the remainder is not known. Within this sample are 85,000 to 90,000 clones, with approximately 90% of them counted one time only. The top ten clonotypes cover 1.5% to 2% of the sample. The CDR3 runs 11 amino acids, cysteine and phenylalanine included. Only the CDR3 region is kept as DNA, spanning 33 bases read in frame from base 1. According to the germline V gene (reference sequence), CDR1 reads WNHNN and CDR2 reads SYGVQD.

This specimen comes from a study of T cells after somatic rescue of genetic block (dated by TCRdb to the early 2020s). Regarding the complete study: What the study looked at was long-term robustness, specifically in a T-cell system that came about through somatic rescue of a genetic block in T-cell development.

The TCR was taken from a woman aged 18-29 years. The receptor chain draws on TRBV10-1 and TRBJ2-7; a tentative D match to TRBD1 spans 6 bases. Sequenced material: peripheral blood mononuclear cells (PBMCs). The DNA is as follows: TGCGTACAGGGACGGAACTACGAGCAGTACTTC. Its translation is CVQGRNYEQYF.